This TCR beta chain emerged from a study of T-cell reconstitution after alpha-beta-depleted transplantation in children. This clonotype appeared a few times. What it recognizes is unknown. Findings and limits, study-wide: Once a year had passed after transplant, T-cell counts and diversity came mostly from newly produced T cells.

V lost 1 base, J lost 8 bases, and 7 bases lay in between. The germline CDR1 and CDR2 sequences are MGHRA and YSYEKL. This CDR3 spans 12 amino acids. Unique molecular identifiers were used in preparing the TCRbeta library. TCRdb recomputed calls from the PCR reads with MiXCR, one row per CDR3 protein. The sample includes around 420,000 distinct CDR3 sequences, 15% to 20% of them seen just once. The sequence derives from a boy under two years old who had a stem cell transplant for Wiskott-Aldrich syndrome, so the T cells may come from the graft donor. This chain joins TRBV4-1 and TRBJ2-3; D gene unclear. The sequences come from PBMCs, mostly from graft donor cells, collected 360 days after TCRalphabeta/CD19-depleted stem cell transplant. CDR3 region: CASSQVRSTQYF. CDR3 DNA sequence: TGCGCCAGCAGCCAAGTCAGAAGTACGCAGTATTTT.